This entry lists 17 T cell receptor beta chains sequenced from one sample in a study of CD8 T cells in Susac syndrome. Reverse transcription of roughly 0.45 to 1 ug RNA used random hexamers. TCRdb re-called the immunoSEQ multiplex PCR reads with MiXCR, one entry per CDR3 protein. The table lists 170,000 or so distinct CDR3 sequences, around 94% of them singletons. The sample comprised CD4+ T cells from PBMCs. The receptors derive from a human donor with Susac syndrome.

This clonotype appeared once. The V and J genes are TRBV6-6 and TRBJ2-7; D may match TRBD1 or TRBD2 (5 bases each). The CDR3 has 13 residues. Germline-derived CDR1 and CDR2 are MNHNY and SVGAGI (reference sequence). V was shortened by 6 bases and J by 3 bases, with 12 bases between the two germline ends. The DNA for the CDR3 is TGTGCCAGCAGAGTTGGGGGTCTCTACGAGCAGTACTTC. It is translated as CASRVGGLYEQYF.

The chain's CDR3 is CSGSLGFGEQFF. The DNA for the CDR3 is TGCAGCGGCTCTCTGGGTTTTGGTGAGCAGTTCTTC. The chain uses TRBV29-1 and TRBJ2-1; D not certain. The CDR3 totals 12 residues. The V gene's germline CDR1 is SQVTM and CDR2 ANQGSEA. The ends were cut back, 7 bases at V and 9 bases at J, with 16 bases in the middle.

This clonotype has just one count. The chain links TRBV12-3 or TRBV12-4 to TRBJ1-1, with 7 bases matching TRBD1. J lost 4 bases, V lost 3 bases, and 5 bases had no gene match. The CDR3 has 14 amino acids. Here the CDR3 DNA reads TGTGCCAGCAGTTTTACAGGGGAGAGCACTGAAGCTTTCTTT. It is translated as CASSFTGESTEAFF.

V and J are TRBV7-9 and TRBJ2-5, with 8 nucleotides matching TRBD1. This CDR3 has 17 amino acids. Germline CDR1 SEHNR, CDR2 FQNEAQ (reference sequence). V trimming: 4 bases; J trimming: 5 bases; junction bases outside the gene matches: 15. CDR3 amino acids: CASSSSGGPNREETQYF. DNA of the CDR3: TGTGCCAGCAGCTCCTCAGGGGGCCCTAATAGGGAGGAGACCCAGTACTTC. The full variable domain, in which reference TRBV7-9 and TRBJ2-5 provide the parts outside the CDR3, is DTGVSQNPRHKITKRGQNVTFRCDPISEHNRLYWYRQTLGQGPEFLTYFQNEAQLEKSRLLSDRFSAERPKGSFSTLEIQRTEQGDSAMYLCASSSSGGPNREETQYFGPGTRLLVL.

V is TRBV29-1 and J is TRBJ1-1; TRBD1 matches 9 bases. The CDR3 contains 12 residues. The germline CDR1 and CDR2 sequences are SQVTM and ANQGSEA. After removal of 7 bases from V and 5 bases from J, the junction contained 5 bases not matched to a gene. The CDR3 sequence: CSARDRETEAFF. The CDR3 nucleotides are TGCAGCGCCCGGGACAGGGAGACTGAAGCTTTCTTT.

The V and J genes are TRBV4-3 and TRBJ2-1; 7 bases line up with TRBD1. V gave up 1 base and J gave up 5 bases; unmatched junction bases: 5. CDR3 length equals 15 residues. Germline V lookup: CDR1 LGHNA, CDR2 YSLEER. This CDR3 is CASSQGRQGDNEQFF. DNA for the CDR3: TGCGCCAGCAGCCAAGGCCGACAGGGTGACAATGAGCAGTTCTTC.

The chain is built from TRBV2 and TRBJ2-5; 9 bases align to TRBD2. The CDR3 has 14 amino acids. Germline CDR1 is SNHLY and CDR2 is FYNNEI. J lost 7 bases, V lost 7 bases, and 10 bases had no gene match. This CDR3 is CASTSGGMTGTQYF. For the CDR3, the DNA is TGTGCCAGCACGAGCGGGGGGATGACGGGGACCCAGTACTTC.

This clonotype has only one observation. The chain couples TRBV3-1 to TRBJ1-6; D may be TRBD1 (6 bases). V was clipped by 2 bases and J by 11 bases, with 10 bases between them. This CDR3 has 13 residues. Germline V gene data show CDR1 as LGHDT and CDR2 as YNNKEL (reference sequence). The CDR3 loop is CASSQPRGAPLHF. The CDR3 coding sequence is TGTGCCAGCAGCCAACCGAGGGGGGCACCCCTCCACTTT.

The chain employs TRBV7-9 and TRBJ1-2, with 8 bases identical to TRBD1. Losses at the gene ends were 6 bases for V and 6 bases for J; bases not matched to a gene: 6. CDR1 is SEHNR, CDR2 FQNEAQ, per germline (reference sequence). The CDR3 consists of 13 residues. This CDR3 is CASRVTGGDGYTF. The CDR3 region has the DNA TGTGCCAGCAGAGTAACAGGGGGTGATGGCTACACCTTC. Full variable domain (missing parts from reference TRBV7-9 and TRBJ1-2): DTGVSQNPRHKITKRGQNVTFRCDPISEHNRLYWYRQTLGQGPEFLTYFQNEAQLEKSRLLSDRFSAERPKGSFSTLEIQRTEQGDSAMYLCASRVTGGDGYTFGSGTRLTVV.

The J gene is TRBJ2-3, the V gene TRBV29-1; D possibly corresponds to TRBD1 (5 bases). CDR3 length: 15 amino acids. Germline-derived CDR1 and CDR2 are SQVTM and ANQGSEA. The V gene lost 2 bases and the J gene lost 5 bases, with 17 bases spanning the gap. The CDR3 reads CSVESQGLTGDTQYF. CDR3 DNA: TGCAGCGTTGAATCCCAGGGCCTAACGGGAGATACGCAGTATTTT.

The V and J genes are TRBV7-2 and TRBJ1-6, with D unresolved. Trimming pared 4 bases from V and 10 bases from J, leaving 5 bases between. CDR3 length: 11 residues. From germline, CDR1 is SGHTA and CDR2 FQGNSA. This CDR3 is CASSSGSPLHF. The CDR3 region has the DNA TGTGCCAGCAGCTCGGGATCACCCCTCCACTTT.

The chain is built from TRBV7-9 and TRBJ1-2, with TRBD1 identical over 8 bases. There are 15 residues in the CDR3. Germline CDR1 and CDR2: SEHNR and FQNEAQ (reference sequence). Trimming at V came to 3 bases and at J to 4 bases, leaving 7 bases not matched to a gene. DNA for the CDR3: TGTGCCAGCAGCTTCTCCGGGACAGGAGGCTATGGCTACACCTTC. It yields the protein CASSFSGTGGYGYTF.

The count of this clonotype is one. This chain uses TRBV29-1 with TRBJ1-2; TRBD1 might be the D (5 bases). Germline CDR1 is SQVTM and CDR2 is ANQGSEA. The V and J ends lost 4 bases and 6 bases respectively, with 27 bases between them. This CDR3 region has 17 residues. This CDR3 reads CSVATQKGGRVGDGYTF. CDR3 nucleotides: TGCAGCGTTGCAACCCAAAAGGGAGGCAGGGTGGGCGATGGCTACACCTTC.

The chain has TRBV29-1 and TRBJ1-1, with a tentative D call TRBD1 (6 bases). The CDR3 spans 11 residues. The V end was cut by 7 bases, the J end by 3 bases, with 9 bases between. CDR1 is SQVTM and CDR2 is ANQGSEA in the germline V gene. The DNA of the CDR3 is TGCAGCGCTACAGGGTACACTGAAGCTTTCTTT. Protein sequence: CSATGYTEAFF.

In its sample, this clonotype was seen once. The V gene is TRBV12-3 or TRBV12-4, the J gene TRBJ2-7, with D possibly being TRBD1 (6 bases). The CDR3 loop spans 17 amino acids. The V end was cut by 5 bases, the J end by 0 bases, with 20 bases between. CDR3 sequence reads: CASSSEQGAGNSYEQYF. The CDR3 DNA reads TGTGCCAGCAGTAGCGAACAGGGCGCAGGCAACTCCTACGAGCAGTACTTC.

Concerning this clonotype: The junction shows a germline mismatch at one end, possibly a read error. The chain recombines TRBV24-1 with TRBJ2-2, with no clear D. Germline CDR1 KGHDR, CDR2 SFDVKD. This CDR3 comprises 13 residues. The CDR3 DNA reads as TGTGCCACAAGTGGACCGAACACCGGGGAGCTGTTTTTT. This translates into CATSGPNTGELFF.

The gene calls are TRBV7-2 and TRBJ1-4; 9 nucleotides match TRBD1. In germline, CDR1 is SGHTA, CDR2 FQGNSA. J lost 6 bases, V lost 4 bases, and 6 bases had no gene match. The CDR3 loop spans 15 amino acids. CDR3 nucleotide sequence: TGTGCCAGCAGCTCAACGGGACAGGGTTATGAAAAACTGTTTTTT. It encodes CASSSTGQGYEKLFF.